This passage covers 5 T cell receptor beta chains from one sample sequenced in a study. Using its own MiXCR run on the RT-PCR reads, TCRdb lists one record per CDR3 protein. The sample yields more than 550,000 distinct CDR3 sequences, 14% seen once. Specimen: memory CD4+ T cells from blood. These TCRs come from a female donor in good health, serving as a healthy control.

This clonotype came up many times. V usage is TRBV6-2 or TRBV6-3 and J usage is TRBJ2-5, with D unresolved. Trimming shortened V by 2 bases and J by 5 bases, and 9 bases separated the two germline ends. This CDR3 spans 13 amino acids. The germline CDR1 and CDR2 sequences are MNHEY and SVGEGT. Here the CDR3 reads CASSYAGLETQYF. The CDR3 region has the DNA TGTGCCAGCAGTTACGCCGGGTTGGAGACCCAGTACTTC.

At least ten counts were recorded for this clonotype. The V gene is TRBV6-5, the J gene TRBJ2-5; the D gene is possibly TRBD1 (6 bases). With 7 bases removed from V and 7 bases from J, the gap between germline ends came to 16 bases. Per the germline V gene, CDR1 is MNHEY and CDR2 is SVGAGI. The CDR3 length is 13 residues. The CDR3 coding sequence is TGTGCCAGCAACGCAGGGGTCGGCGGGACCCAGTACTTC. As protein: CASNAGVGGTQYF.

J is TRBJ1-4 and V is TRBV5-1; TRBD1 might be the D (5 bases). The germline CDR1 and CDR2 sequences are SGHRS and YFSETQ. The germline V and J ends were trimmed by 0 bases and 0 bases, with 15 bases remaining between them. The CDR3 is 18 residues long. The CDR3: CASSLEGQPQATNEKLFF. The CDR3 nucleotides read TGCGCCAGCAGCTTGGAGGGGCAGCCCCAAGCAACTAATGAAAAACTGTTTTTT.

The V gene is TRBV11-2, the J gene TRBJ1-1; TRBD1 aligns across 10 bases. In germline, CDR1 is SGHAT, CDR2 FQNNGV. The CDR3 is 15 amino acids. After removal of 5 bases from V and 4 bases from J, the junction contained 7 bases not matched to a gene. For the CDR3, the DNA is TGTGCCAGCAGCCGCAGGGACAGGGGAGGCACTGAAGCTTTCTTT. Its translation: CASSRRDRGGTEAFF.

J is TRBJ2-1 and V is TRBV7-3; D may correspond to TRBD1 or TRBD2 (6 bases each). Germline V lookup: CDR1 SGHTA, CDR2 FQGTGA. Trimming stripped 5 bases from V and 2 bases from J, with 16 bases between. The CDR3 extends over 16 amino acids. The CDR3 is CASSLGRTATYNEQFF. The CDR3 region has the DNA TGTGCCAGCAGCCTGGGGAGGACAGCGACCTACAATGAGCAGTTCTTC.